This T cell receptor beta chain is drawn from a study of blood T cell repertoires in COVID-19. Study as a whole: Researchers got acute and convalescent COVID-19 samples from the United States, Italy and Spain.

Enrolled through a virtual design, the participants were between roughly 18 and 100 years of age and came from roughly 22 US areas. Categorization into cohorts depended on clinical history that participants reported. Recovery among Cohort 3 donors was established by two negative PCRs, clearance, or symptom resolution. The CDR3 is 11 amino acids. Trimming removed 5 bases from V and 14 bases from J; junction bases left unmatched: 7. Germline values: CDR1 DFQATT, CDR2 SNEGSKA (reference sequence). The assay was immunoSEQ multiplex PCR, and TCRdb's table has in-frame clones only and misses some. The sample shows over 150,000 clones, 65% to 90% of them seen only once.

Sequenced material: PBMCs or T cells enriched from blood (not recorded which). The receptor was isolated from a man between 40 and 49 years old who had recovered from COVID-19. The rearrangement uses TRBV20-1 and TRBJ2-1; 9 bases match TRBD2. The CDR3 DNA reads as TGCAGTGCTGAAACCGGGACTAGCAAGTTCTTC. Protein: CSAETGTSKFF.